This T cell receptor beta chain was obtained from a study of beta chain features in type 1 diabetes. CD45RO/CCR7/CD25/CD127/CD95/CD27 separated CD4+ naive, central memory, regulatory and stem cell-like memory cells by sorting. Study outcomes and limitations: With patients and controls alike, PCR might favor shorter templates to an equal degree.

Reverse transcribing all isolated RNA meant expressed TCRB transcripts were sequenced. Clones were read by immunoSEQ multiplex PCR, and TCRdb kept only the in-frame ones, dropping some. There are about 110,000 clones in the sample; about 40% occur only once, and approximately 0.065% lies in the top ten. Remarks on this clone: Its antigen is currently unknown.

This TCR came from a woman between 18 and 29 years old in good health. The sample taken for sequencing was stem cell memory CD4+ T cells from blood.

The CDR3 DNA reads as TGTGCCAGCTCACGATTAAACCAGCAGGGGGGCTTCACCGGGGAGCTGTTTTTT. This encodes CASSRLNQQGGFTGELFF. This chain links TRBV18 with TRBJ2-2; tentative D call: TRBD1 (7 bases). Trimming shortened V by 4 bases and J by 4 bases, and 22 bases separated the two germline ends. CDR3 size: 18 residues. CDR1 is KGHSH and CDR2 is LQKENI in the germline V gene.